The 21 T cell receptor beta chains in this list originate from one sample, sequenced in a study of blood T cell repertoires in COVID-19. Generated by immunoSEQ multiplex PCR, the TCRdb table keeps only in-frame clones and is missing some. Among a few hundred thousand clones listed, approximately 87% were seen once. Sequencing was performed on peripheral blood. The receptors originated from a man between 60 and 70 years old who had recovered from COVID-19.

The chain has TRBV27 and TRBJ1-1, with 7 bases fitting TRBD1. This CDR3 has 15 residues. V lost 3 bases to trimming and J lost 6 bases; unmatched junction nucleotides: 10. Germline CDR1 MNHEY, CDR2 SMNVEV (reference sequence). The CDR3 sequence is CASSLGRGVESEAFF. The CDR3 DNA is TGTGCCAGCAGTTTGGGCAGGGGGGTTGAGTCTGAAGCTTTCTTT.

V usage is TRBV19 and J usage is TRBJ2-7; a weak D match, TRBD2 (5 bases). Between the trimmed V and J ends, which lost 5 bases and 2 bases, there was a span of 16 bases. CDR3 size: 15 residues. Germline assignment: CDR1 LNHDA and CDR2 SQIVND (reference sequence). The CDR3 loop reads CASSPLPRVAYEQYF. The CDR3 DNA follows: TGTGCCAGTAGTCCCCTCCCGCGGGTTGCCTACGAGCAGTACTTC.

This chain joins TRBV30 and TRBJ1-2; 10 bases match TRBD1. The CDR3 sequence is 13 residues long. Germline lookup yields CDR1 GTSNPN and CDR2 SVGIG (reference sequence). V lost 3 bases to trimming and J lost 8 bases; unmatched junction nucleotides: 6. The CDR3 DNA reads as TGTGCCTGGAGCCAGACAGGGGGCTGGGGCTACACCTTC. Encoded protein: CAWSQTGGWGYTF.

This chain uses TRBV7-2 with TRBJ2-2; TRBD1 is a possible D gene (6 bases). V was shortened by 6 bases and J by 7 bases, with 18 bases between the two germline ends. The germline V gene encodes CDR1 SGHTA and CDR2 FQGNSA. CDR3 size: 15 residues. CDR3: CASSSFLGAGGELFF. Written as DNA, the CDR3 is TGTGCCAGCAGTTCTTTTTTGGGGGCTGGCGGGGAGCTGTTTTTT.

This sequence joins TRBV10-2 and TRBJ2-1; 8 bases are a match to TRBD2. CDR1 and CDR2 from the germline V gene are WSHSY and SAAADI. The CDR3 is made up of 16 amino acids. J was trimmed by 3 bases and V by 5 bases; bases with no gene match: 9. The CDR3 coding sequence is TGCGCCAGCAGTAACTTACTAGCGGATAACTACAATGAGCAGTTCTTC. It encodes CASSNLLADNYNEQFF.

The chain is built from TRBV6-6 and TRBJ2-7; the match to TRBD1 covers 10 bases. Germline V gene data show CDR1 as MNHNY and CDR2 as SVGAGI (reference sequence). This CDR3 is 17 amino acids long. V dropped 5 bases and J dropped 3; count of bases not matched to a gene: 13. This CDR3 is CASSPDPGTGVGYEQYF. The CDR3 DNA reads as TGTGCCAGCAGTCCTGACCCCGGGACAGGGGTAGGCTACGAGCAGTACTTC.

The J gene is TRBJ1-1, the V gene TRBV4-1; 7 bases line up with TRBD1. Germline assignment: CDR1 MGHRA and CDR2 YSYEKL. Trimming at V came to 4 bases and at J to 1 base, leaving 6 bases not matched to a gene. The CDR3 consists of 15 residues. CDR3 in DNA: TGCGCCAGCAGCCGAGGAGACAGGGCGAACACTGAAGCTTTCTTT. Translation: CASSRGDRANTEAFF.

The chain has TRBV7-9 and TRBJ2-1; 8 bases line up with TRBD1. Trimming cost V 6 bases and J 9 bases; bases outside gene matches: 1. Germline V lookup: CDR1 SEHNR, CDR2 FQNEAQ (reference sequence). The CDR3 has 11 residues. The chain's CDR3 is CASRTGAEQFF. The CDR3 DNA reads as TGTGCCAGCAGGACAGGGGCTGAGCAGTTCTTC.

The chain links TRBV6-5 to TRBJ2-2; TRBD2 aligns across 15 bases. CDR1 and CDR2 (germline): MNHEY, SVGAGI. This CDR3 has 15 residues. J was trimmed by 6 bases and V by 7 bases; bases with no gene match: 3. The CDR3 spells CASNGLAGGSGELFF. The CDR3 DNA sequence: TGTGCCAGCAATGGACTAGCGGGAGGGTCCGGGGAGCTGTTTTTT.

This chain joins TRBV30 and TRBJ2-3; D gene ambiguous. CDR1 GTSNPN and CDR2 SVGIG come from the germline V gene (reference sequence). The CDR3 totals 14 residues. V lost 3 bases, J lost 1 base, and 11 bases lay in between. The CDR3 coding sequence is TGTGCCTGGAGAAGGCCTGCGGGCACAGATACGCAGTATTTT. Translating gives CAWRRPAGTDTQYF.

The rearrangement joins TRBV30 to TRBJ2-2, with 9 bases fitting TRBD1. Germline V gives CDR1 GTSNPN, CDR2 SVGIG (reference sequence). The CDR3 covers 14 residues. Unmatched junction bases numbered 6, after V lost 2 bases and J lost 8 bases. The CDR3 protein is CAWSLHRGLGELFF. The CDR3 region has the DNA TGTGCCTGGAGTCTCCACAGGGGGCTTGGGGAGCTGTTTTTT.

This chain uses TRBV11-2 with TRBJ1-2; 7 nucleotides match TRBD1. The length of the CDR3 is 14 residues. Germline CDR1 SGHAT, CDR2 FQNNGV. V was pared by 0 bases and J by 2 bases, with 0 bases of the junction left unmatched. The CDR3 sequence: CASSLETGNYGYTF. The CDR3 DNA sequence: TGTGCCAGCAGCTTAGAGACAGGGAACTATGGCTACACCTTC.

The chain joins TRBV10-3 to TRBJ1-4, with TRBD1 as a possible D gene (5 bases). This CDR3 has 16 residues. Germline V lookup: CDR1 ENHRY, CDR2 SYGVKD. V was shortened by 0 bases and J by 1 base, with 9 bases between the two germline ends. This CDR3 is CAISESFQGTNEKLFF. The CDR3 DNA reads TGTGCCATCAGTGAGTCTTTCCAGGGAACTAATGAAAAACTGTTTTTT.

V gene TRBV2 combines with J gene TRBJ2-3; TRBD1 might be the D (5 bases). This CDR3 is 11 amino acids long. Germline lookup yields CDR1 SNHLY and CDR2 FYNNEI. The V gene lost 6 bases and the J gene lost 8 bases, with 9 bases spanning the gap. CDR3 amino acids: CASRTVVTQYF. CDR3 nucleotides: TGTGCCAGCAGGACAGTAGTTACGCAGTATTTT.

On this clone itself: The identical CDR3 is also encoded by other nucleotide sequences in the sample. The chain recombines TRBV18 with TRBJ2-7; TRBD1 aligns across 7 bases. The length of the CDR3 is 12 residues. CDR1 KGHSH and CDR2 LQKENI come from the germline V gene. V shed 2 bases, J shed 6 bases, and the junction held 1 base outside the gene matches. CDR3 protein: CASSPNRGEQYF. The CDR3 coding sequence is TGTGCCAGCTCACCAAACAGGGGCGAGCAGTACTTC.

This clone has only a few counts. The gene calls are TRBV30 and TRBJ1-3; 9 bases align to TRBD1. The CDR3 is 15 amino acids. V lost 2 bases and J lost 3; bases outside the gene matches: 5. Germline V CDR1 and CDR2: GTSNPN, SVGIG (reference sequence). CDR3 region: CAWSRTGAIGNTIYF. The CDR3, as DNA: TGTGCCTGGAGTAGGACAGGGGCAATTGGAAACACCATATATTTT.

The V gene is TRBV5-4, the J gene TRBJ2-6; 7 bases line up with TRBD1. Germline V lookup: CDR1 SGHNT, CDR2 YYREEE (reference sequence). V lost 5 bases and J lost 0; bases outside the gene matches: 5. The CDR3 has 16 amino acids. The CDR3 loop is CASRPGGGSGANVLTF. CDR3 nucleotide sequence: TGTGCCAGCAGGCCAGGGGGTGGCTCTGGGGCCAACGTCCTGACTTTC.

The rearrangement joins TRBV7-2 to TRBJ2-1, with 7 bases identical to TRBD2. The CDR3 is 16 amino acids. From germline, CDR1 is SGHTA and CDR2 FQGNSA. V dropped 0 bases and J dropped 5; count of bases not matched to a gene: 7. CDR3 residues: CASSLAPGGGHNEQFF. The CDR3 DNA sequence: TGTGCCAGCAGCTTAGCCCCGGGAGGAGGTCACAATGAGCAGTTCTTC.

This clone was picked up many times. The J gene is TRBJ2-7, the V gene TRBV19, with TRBD2 matching 7 bases. The germline CDR1 and CDR2 sequences are LNHDA and SQIVND (reference sequence). CDR3 length: 19 residues. The V and J ends lost 2 bases and 2 bases, in that order; junction bases with no gene match: 18. The CDR3 loop reads CASSISPLDPQGLTYEQYF. The CDR3 region has the DNA TGTGCCAGTAGTATATCGCCTCTGGACCCTCAGGGACTAACCTACGAGCAGTACTTC.

This chain connects TRBV18 to TRBJ2-1; 9 nucleotides align to TRBD2. The germline CDR1 and CDR2 sequences are KGHSH and LQKENI. With V trimmed by 6 bases and J by 8 bases, 17 bases remained unmatched. This CDR3 is built from 17 residues. In nucleotides, the CDR3 is TGTGCCAGCTCCCTCCTCGCTAGCGGGACCTATGCCGATGAGCAGTTCTTC. Protein sequence: CASSLLASGTYADEQFF.

The chain joins TRBV19 to TRBJ1-1; 7 bases map to TRBD1. Trimming at V came to 1 base and at J to 4 bases, leaving 6 bases not matched to a gene. The CDR3 has 15 amino acids. CDR1 is LNHDA, CDR2 SQIVND, per germline (reference sequence). This chain's CDR3 is CASSIGQGVGTEAFF. The DNA for the CDR3 is TGTGCCAGTAGTATAGGGCAGGGGGTCGGCACTGAAGCTTTCTTT. Drawing the rest from reference TRBV19 and TRBJ1-1, the complete variable domain is DGGITQSPKYLFRKEGQNVTLSCEQNLNHDAMYWYRQDPGQGLRLIYYSQIVNDFQKGDIAEGYSVSREKKESFPLTVTSAQKNPTAFYLCASSIGQGVGTEAFFGQGTRLTVV.